Each of the 23 T cell receptor beta chains below was sequenced from the same sample in a study of radiotherapy plus CTLA-4 blockade in lung cancer. Generated by immunoSEQ multiplex PCR, the TCRdb table keeps only in-frame clones and is missing some. This sample has around 59,000 clones; under 75% occur once, and the top ten carry 6.5% to 9.5%. Material: peripheral blood, obtained from a patient treated with radiotherapy plus ipilimumab. These receptors were collected from a human donor with non-small cell lung cancer whose response to radiotherapy plus ipilimumab could not be evaluated.

J is TRBJ1-4 and V is TRBV27, with 10 nucleotides matching TRBD1. Germline V gene lookup returns CDR1 MNHEY and CDR2 SMNVEV (reference sequence). The CDR3 extends over 15 amino acids. J gave up 8 bases and V 8 bases, and 11 bases lay outside the gene matches. Here the CDR3 reads CASSSFGQGGEKLFF. CDR3 sequence (DNA): TGTGCCAGCTCCTCCTTCGGACAGGGGGGGGAAAAACTGTTTTTT.

This clone was counted between two and nine times. The rearrangement joins TRBV2 to TRBJ1-2; D is possibly TRBD1 (5 bases). The CDR3 is 12 amino acids. V was pared by 8 bases and J by 6 bases, with 13 bases between. Germline loops: CDR1 SNHLY, CDR2 FYNNEI. The CDR3 loop reads CASRGTLDGYTF. In nucleotides, the CDR3 is TGTGCCAGCCGAGGGACTCTGGATGGCTACACCTTC.

J is TRBJ2-7 and V is TRBV5-6; 9 bases agree with TRBD1. This CDR3 contains 15 residues. J gave up 3 bases and V 0 bases, and 4 bases lay outside the gene matches. Germline V gene data show CDR1 as SGHDT and CDR2 as YYEEEE. Written as DNA, the CDR3 is TGTGCCAGCAGCTTGGTGGCGGGACAGGGCTACGAGCAGTACTTC. It encodes CASSLVAGQGYEQYF. Together with reference TRBV5-6 and TRBJ2-7, the CDR3 gives the full variable domain: DAGVTQSPTHLIKTRGQQVTLRCSPKSGHDTVSWYQQALGQGPQFIFQYYEEEERQRGNFPDRFSGHQFPNYSSELNVNALLLGDSALYLCASSLVAGQGYEQYFGPGTRLTVT.

The V call is TRBV11-3, the J call TRBJ2-3, with TRBD2 matching 11 bases. From germline, CDR1 is SGHNT and CDR2 YENEEA. CDR3 length: 15 residues. Germline trimming cut 0 bases from V and 6 bases from J; bases unmatched to any gene: 2. The CDR3 bases are TGTGCCAGCAGCTTAGATACTAGCGGGAGCGATACGCAGTATTTT. This translates into CASSLDTSGSDTQYF. The variable domain in full, completed from reference TRBV11-3 and TRBJ2-3, reads EAGVVQSPRYKIIEKKQPVAFWCNPISGHNTLYWYLQNLGQGPELLIRYENEEAVDDSQLPKDRFSAERLKGVDSTLKIQPAELGDSAVYLCASSLDTSGSDTQYFGPGTRLTVL.

This clone was detected once. V usage is TRBV10-2 and J usage is TRBJ1-5, with 12 bases matching TRBD1. With 3 bases clipped from V and 7 bases from J, the junction kept 7 bases outside the gene matches. CDR1 is WSHSY and CDR2 is SAAADI in the germline V gene. The CDR3 extends over 16 amino acids. The DNA for the CDR3 is TGCGCCAGCAGTGACCGGGACAGGGGGCGGGGGCAGCCCCAGCATTTT. The encoded protein is CASSDRDRGRGQPQHF.

The chain has TRBV9 and TRBJ2-2; D is undetermined. Trimming left V 3 bases short and J 4 bases short, with 7 bases between. Germline loops: CDR1 SGDLS, CDR2 YYNGEE. The CDR3 has 13 amino acids. The chain's CDR3 is CASSAFSTGELFF. CDR3 nucleotide sequence: TGTGCCAGCAGCGCCTTTTCCACCGGGGAGCTGTTTTTT. The full variable domain, completed using reference TRBV9 and TRBJ2-2, is DSGVTQTPKHLITATGQRVTLRCSPRSGDLSVYWYQQSLDQGLQFLIQYYNGEERAKGNILERFSAQQFPDLHSELNLSSLELGDSALYFCASSAFSTGELFFGEGSRLTVL.

The chain combines TRBV5-1 with TRBJ2-7; D might be TRBD2 (5 bases). The germline V gene encodes CDR1 SGHRS and CDR2 YFSETQ. V was pared by 4 bases and J by 2 bases, with 10 bases between. The CDR3 is made up of 13 amino acids. CDR3 sequence (DNA): TGCGCCAGCAGCCCGGGGTTTACCTACGAGCAGTACTTC. It is translated as CASSPGFTYEQYF.

This clone was seen just once. The J gene is TRBJ1-1, the V gene TRBV23-1; 7 positions match TRBD1. TRBV23-1 falls under the ORF class, with uncertain function. With V trimmed by 7 bases and J by 5 bases, 16 bases remained unmatched. The CDR3 runs to 16 residues. The CDR3 is CASTLTGKDARTEAFF. CDR3 nucleotides: TGCGCCAGCACCCTGACAGGGAAGGATGCGCGGACTGAAGCTTTCTTT.

V and J are TRBV5-1 and TRBJ1-2; D unresolved. The germline V gene encodes CDR1 SGHRS and CDR2 YFSETQ. The CDR3 sequence is 15 residues long. V lost 4 bases to trimming and J lost 0 bases, with 13 bases between them. The CDR3 loop reads CASSPVAGANYGYTF. The CDR3 DNA is TGCGCCAGCAGCCCAGTCGCGGGAGCTAACTATGGCTACACCTTC.

The chain employs TRBV5-6 and TRBJ2-2, with D unclear. Germline CDR1 and CDR2: SGHDT and YYEEEE. Trimming cost V 1 base and J 3 bases, with 13 bases left between them. This CDR3 spans 16 amino acids. The CDR3 sequence: CASSLFSIGDTGELFF. CDR3 coding DNA: TGTGCCAGCAGCTTGTTTTCTATTGGAGACACCGGGGAGCTGTTTTTT.

This clone was observed a single time. This chain links TRBV27 with TRBJ2-7; 9 bases match TRBD1. Germline CDR1 reads MNHEY; CDR2 reads SMNVEV (reference sequence). The CDR3 loop spans 17 amino acids. The V segment lost 2 bases and the J segment 0 bases; nucleotides outside the gene matches: 8. The CDR3 is CASSLGTGTVYSYEQYF. The CDR3 DNA reads as TGTGCCAGCAGTTTAGGGACAGGGACTGTCTACTCCTACGAGCAGTACTTC.

This clone was seen many times. This sequence joins TRBV28 and TRBJ1-3; D is possibly TRBD1 (5 bases). Looked up from germline, CDR1 is MDHEN and CDR2 is SYDVKM. V was pared by 7 bases and J by 0 bases, with 10 bases between. The CDR3 runs to 14 residues. The CDR3 loop reads CASTEGSSGNTIYF. Written as DNA, the CDR3 is TGTGCCAGCACGGAGGGGAGCTCTGGAAACACCATATATTTT. The full variable domain, rest sourced from reference TRBV28 and TRBJ1-3, is DVKVTQSSRYLVKRTGEKVFLECVQDMDHENMFWYRQDPGLGLRLIYFSYDVKMKEKGDIPEGYSVSREKKERFSLILESASTNQTSMYLCASTEGSSGNTIYFGEGSWLTVV.

The chain has TRBV29-1 and TRBJ1-1; D unclear. CDR1 and CDR2 from the germline V gene are SQVTM and ANQGSEA. Trimming pared 6 bases from V and 0 bases from J, leaving 8 bases between. The CDR3 is made up of 12 amino acids. CDR3 protein: CSVSYLNTEAFF. CDR3 sequence (DNA): TGCAGCGTGTCCTACCTGAACACTGAAGCTTTCTTT.

The chain recombines TRBV6-6 with TRBJ2-1; 10 nucleotides line up with TRBD2. This CDR3 has 15 amino acids. The trim removed 3 bases at V and 7 bases at J, leaving 6 bases unmatched. From germline, CDR1 is MNHNY and CDR2 SVGAGI (reference sequence). The CDR3 sequence is CASSYVLAGANEQFF. The CDR3 DNA reads as TGTGCCAGCAGTTATGTCCTAGCGGGAGCGAATGAGCAGTTCTTC.

This chain uses TRBV6-1 with TRBJ2-7; the match to TRBD1 covers 8 bases. CDR1 and CDR2 (germline): MNHNS, SASEGT. The CDR3 spans 15 residues. V trimming: 6 bases; J trimming: 0 bases; junction bases outside the gene matches: 7. The CDR3 DNA follows: TGTGCCAGCAGGGTGGCCGGACAGGGCTCCTACGAGCAGTACTTC. Protein product: CASRVAGQGSYEQYF.

The chain is built from TRBV18 and TRBJ2-2, with 7 bases fitting TRBD2. J lost 4 bases, V lost 0 bases, and 5 bases had no gene match. Germline CDR1 KGHSH, CDR2 LQKENI. This CDR3 has 16 amino acids. In nucleotides, the CDR3 is TGTGCCAGCTCACCACCCCGGACTAGTACCACCGGGGAGCTGTTTTTT. It translates to CASSPPRTSTTGELFF.

The rearrangement links TRBV6-6 to TRBJ2-7; tentatively, D is TRBD1 (6 bases). Germline V gene data show CDR1 as MNHNY and CDR2 as SVGAGI (reference sequence). The CDR3 covers 14 residues. V dropped 2 bases and J dropped 2 bases, with 10 bases sitting between them. The CDR3 sequence is CASSYRGSTYEQYF. In DNA form, the CDR3 reads TGTGCCAGCAGTTACAGGGGGTCGACCTACGAGCAGTACTTC.

This clone came up a few times. This chain connects TRBV6-5 to TRBJ2-3, with D unresolved. V dropped 6 bases and J dropped 0 bases, with 10 bases sitting between them. This CDR3 comprises 14 residues. Germline values: CDR1 MNHEY, CDR2 SVGAGI. CDR3 sequence: CASSPSSSTDTQYF. Written as DNA, the CDR3 is TGTGCCAGCAGCCCGAGCTCTAGCACAGATACGCAGTATTTT.

Comment on this clone: Within the sample, other DNA sequences also encode this same CDR3. The V gene is TRBV19, the J gene TRBJ2-7; 9 bases line up with TRBD1. The CDR3 is 14 residues long. The V gene's germline CDR1 is LNHDA and CDR2 SQIVND (reference sequence). The ends lost 10 bases at V and 4 bases at J; junction bases unmatched: 11. CDR3 coding DNA: TGTGCCACCAAACCCCGGGACAGGGATTACGAGCAGTACTTC. This translates into CATKPRDRDYEQYF.

The chain employs TRBV6-1 and TRBJ1-2; TRBD1 matches at 8 bases. J lost 8 bases, V lost 6 bases, and 8 bases had no gene match. Germline V CDR1 and CDR2: MNHNS, SASEGT. The CDR3 loop spans 13 amino acids. CDR3 loop: CASRVPGQGGYTF. The CDR3 nucleotides are TGTGCCAGCAGGGTACCAGGACAGGGCGGCTACACCTTC.

The rearrangement joins TRBV4-2 to TRBJ2-7; 7 bases fit TRBD2. This CDR3 is 15 amino acids long. The V gene's germline CDR1 is LGHNA and CDR2 YNFKEQ. Unmatched junction bases numbered 6, after V lost 0 bases and J lost 4 bases. The CDR3 here is CASSQDLTSAYEQYF. CDR3 nucleotide sequence: TGTGCCAGCAGCCAAGATCTAACTAGCGCGTACGAGCAGTACTTC.

The chain couples TRBV5-4 to TRBJ2-1; 7 nucleotides line up with TRBD2. CDR3 length: 15 amino acids. CDR1 and CDR2 from the germline V gene are SGHNT and YYREEE (reference sequence). The V and J ends lost 0 bases and 6 bases, in that order; junction bases with no gene match: 6. The CDR3 loop is CASSLDPGRANEQFF. For the CDR3, the DNA is TGTGCCAGCAGCTTGGATCCGGGGAGGGCCAATGAGCAGTTCTTC.

The chain joins TRBV5-1 to TRBJ2-7, with TRBD2 identical over 13 bases. The ends lost 2 bases at V and 6 bases at J; junction bases unmatched: 2. Germline assignment: CDR1 SGHRS and CDR2 YFSETQ. CDR3 length: 14 amino acids. CDR3 DNA sequence: TGCGCCAGCAGCTTCACTAGCGGGAGGGGCGAGCAGTACTTC. Its translation: CASSFTSGRGEQYF.